The 19 T cell receptor beta chains presented below share a single source sample, sequenced in a study of T cells after yellow fever vaccination. MiXCR, applied by TCRdb to the 5' RACE reads, yields one record per CDR3 protein. This table has hundreds of thousands of distinct CDR3 sequences, around 16% appearing once. Sequenced material: PBMCs, taken 5 days after the first yellow fever vaccination. These receptors were taken from a young man who received the YFV17D yellow fever vaccine.

This clonotype has just a few counts. The chain carries TRBV6-1 and TRBJ2-7, with 7 bases aligning to TRBD1. The germline gives CDR1 MNHNS, CDR2 SASEGT. With 6 bases clipped from V and 5 bases from J, the junction kept 13 bases outside the gene matches. CDR3 size: 15 residues. As DNA, the CDR3 is TGTGCCAGCAGGTTGTCGGTCAGGGGGTTCGACGAGCAGTACGTC. Translation: CASRLSVRGFDEQYV.

In its sample, this clonotype was seen a few times. The V and J genes are TRBV12-3 or TRBV12-4 and TRBJ2-2; TRBD2 might be the D (6 bases). Trimming removed 6 bases from V and 6 bases from J, with 17 bases in between. The CDR3 loop spans 15 amino acids. The CDR3 region is CASRRTTWEAGELFF. The CDR3 DNA reads as TGTGCCAGCAGACGGACTACGTGGGAGGCCGGGGAGCTGTTTTTT.

V and J are TRBV11-2 and TRBJ2-7; no clear D gene. Trimming removed 1 base from V and 4 bases from J, with 14 bases in between. The germline gives CDR1 SGHAT, CDR2 FQNNGV. This CDR3 comprises 15 residues. CDR3 loop: CASSLGGTLPYEQYV. CDR3 nucleotide sequence: TGTGCCAGCAGCTTAGGGGGAACTCTGCCTTACGAGCAGTACGTC.

Comments on this clonotype: One junction end disagrees with the germline gene, perhaps due to a read error. The chain links TRBV20-1 to TRBJ2-1; 11 bases map to TRBD2. In germline, CDR1 is DFQATT, CDR2 SNEGSKA (reference sequence). This CDR3 contains 18 residues. As DNA, the CDR3 is TGCAGTGCCCCCTTAACTCTAGCGGGGGGTCAAACTTCTCGGGAGCCGTTCTTC. It encodes CSAPLTLAGGQTSREPFF.

This chain uses TRBV21-1 with TRBJ1-1; TRBD1, the table's D call, lacks a check against the DNA. TRBV21-1 is a pseudogene locus. This CDR3 spans 14 amino acids. CDR3 in DNA: TGTGCCAGTAATGAGGGGGCGGCCTACACTGAAGCTTTCTTT. Translated: CASNEGAAYTEAFF.

The V call is TRBV20-1, the J call TRBJ1-2, with 8 bases matching TRBD1. This CDR3 spans 14 amino acids. The germline V gene encodes CDR1 DFQATT and CDR2 SNEGSKA (reference sequence). V dropped 3 bases and J dropped 8; count of bases not matched to a gene: 11. CDR3 DNA sequence: TGCAGTGCTAGTGCCAGGGGGCAAGGGGAAGGCTACACCTTC. Its protein is CSASARGQGEGYTF.

Many counts were recorded for this clonotype. The rearrangement uses TRBV2 and TRBJ1-5; D not resolved. The CDR3 runs to 14 residues. From germline, CDR1 is SNHLY and CDR2 FYNNEI. Trimming pared 4 bases from V and 5 bases from J, leaving 12 bases between. CDR3 residues: CASSGPSAYQPQHF. The CDR3 DNA sequence: TGTGCCAGCAGTGGCCCCTCCGCGTATCAGCCCCAGCATTTT.

The genes are TRBV10-3 and TRBJ1-6; the match to TRBD1 covers 7 bases. CDR1 ENHRY and CDR2 SYGVKD come from the germline V gene. The V gene end was trimmed by 2 bases and the J gene end by 6 bases; junction bases not matched to a gene: 7. The CDR3 has 16 residues. The CDR3 nucleotides are TGTGCCATCAGTGAGGGTCCAGGGGGAGGTAATTCACCCCTCCACTTT. Its protein product is CAISEGPGGGNSPLHF.

This clonotype was counted a few times. V is TRBV27 and J is TRBJ1-4; TRBD1 matches at 8 bases. Germline lookup yields CDR1 MNHEY and CDR2 SMNVEV (reference sequence). This CDR3 has 15 residues. The J segment lost 5 bases and the V segment lost 4 bases, leaving 6 bases of the junction unmatched. CDR3 in amino acids: CASSSIQGGNEKLFF. The CDR3 DNA reads TGTGCCAGCAGTTCAATACAGGGGGGGAATGAAAAACTGTTTTTT.

This sequence joins TRBV20-1 and TRBJ2-7, with D perhaps matching TRBD1 or TRBD2 (5 bases each). V shed 2 bases and J shed 7 bases, with 18 bases lying between them. The CDR3 has 14 residues. Germline V gene lookup returns CDR1 DFQATT and CDR2 SNEGSKA (reference sequence). CDR3 region: CSARTRDAVSEQYF. The CDR3 DNA follows: TGCAGTGCTAGAACCAGGGACGCAGTTTCGGAGCAGTACTTC.

This clonotype was detected a few times. The genes are TRBV5-1 and TRBJ2-3, with D perhaps matching TRBD1 (5 bases). In germline, CDR1 is SGHRS, CDR2 YFSETQ. This CDR3 spans 14 amino acids. Trimming cost V 5 bases and J 2 bases, with 12 bases left between them. The CDR3 DNA is TGCGCCAGCAGTACTAACAGGCCCACAGATACGCAGTATTTT. Translating it yields CASSTNRPTDTQYF. The full variable domain, its missing parts supplied by reference TRBV5-1 and TRBJ2-3, is KAGVTQTPRYLIKTRGQQVTLSCSPISGHRSVSWYQQTPGQGLQFLFEYFSETQRNKGNFPGRFSGRQFSNSRSEMNVSTLELGDSALYLCASSTNRPTDTQYFGPGTRLTVL.

This clonotype was observed a few times. V is TRBV9 and J is TRBJ1-4; D is ambiguous. The CDR3 runs to 14 residues. Trimming cost V 0 bases and J 8 bases, with 11 bases left between them. In germline, CDR1 is SGDLS, CDR2 YYNGEE. The CDR3 DNA sequence: TGTGCCAGCAGCGTAGGACCTGGGGTGGAAAAACTGTTTTTT. Residues: CASSVGPGVEKLFF.

A few counts support this clonotype. V and J are TRBV7-2 and TRBJ1-4; the match to TRBD1 covers 9 bases. The CDR3 sequence is 15 residues long. Losses at the gene ends were 4 bases for V and 6 bases for J; bases not matched to a gene: 6. The germline V gene has CDR1 SGHTA and CDR2 FQGNSA. The DNA of the CDR3 is TGTGCCAGCAGCTCGGGACAGGGTATTTATGAAAAACTGTTTTTT. As protein: CASSSGQGIYEKLFF.

The chain has TRBV9 and TRBJ1-2; 7 bases are shared with TRBD1. CDR1 is SGDLS, CDR2 YYNGEE, per germline. The V gene end was trimmed by 0 bases and the J gene end by 8 bases; junction bases not matched to a gene: 7. The CDR3 spans 14 residues. In nucleotides, the CDR3 is TGTGCCAGCAGCGTAGACAGGGGATCGAGGGGCTACACCTTC. It specifies CASSVDRGSRGYTF.

Only a few counts were recorded for this clonotype. The chain joins TRBV4-2 to TRBJ1-5; D gene uncertain. Germline assignment: CDR1 LGHNA and CDR2 YNFKEQ. V dropped 1 base and J dropped 4 bases, with 8 bases sitting between them. This CDR3 comprises 14 residues. The CDR3 DNA sequence: TGTGCCAGCAGCCAAGTTGAGATAAATCAGCCCCAGCATTTT. Its protein is CASSQVEINQPQHF.

This clonotype appeared a few times. This chain links TRBV7-3 with TRBJ2-3; TRBD2 aligns across 8 bases. This CDR3 has 16 residues. With 7 bases clipped from V and 4 bases from J, the junction kept 13 bases outside the gene matches. The germline gives CDR1 SGHTA, CDR2 FQGTGA. Here the CDR3 DNA reads TGTGCCAGCACGCCGGGGAGCGGGGGTCTCTCAGATACGCAGTATTTT. The encoded protein is CASTPGSGGLSDTQYF. The full variable domain, with the rest looked up from reference TRBV7-3 and TRBJ2-3, is GAGVSQTPSNKVTEKGKYVELRCDPISGHTALYWYRQSLGQGPEFLIYFQGTGAADDSGLPNDRFFAVRPEGSVSTLKIQRTERGDSAVYLCASTPGSGGLSDTQYFGPGTRLTVL.

This clonotype was recorded a few times. This chain joins TRBV28 and TRBJ2-3; no firm D call. This CDR3 spans 14 amino acids. V was trimmed by 6 bases and J by 0 bases, leaving 10 bases between them. The germline V gene encodes CDR1 MDHEN and CDR2 SYDVKM. CDR3 DNA: TGTGCCAGCAGCCGTCAACCTAGCACAGATACGCAGTATTTT. This translates into CASSRQPSTDTQYF.

The rearrangement joins TRBV7-9 to TRBJ2-2; the D call may be TRBD1 or TRBD2 (6 bases each). Germline V gene sequence: CDR1 SEHNR, CDR2 FQNEAQ (reference sequence). The length of the CDR3 is 14 residues. The V and J ends lost 5 bases and 6 bases respectively, with 13 bases between them. The CDR3 sequence is CASSPPGGPGELFF. The CDR3 nucleotides read TGTGCCAGCAGCCCACCCGGGGGCCCCGGGGAGCTGTTTTTT.

The chain uses TRBV7-9 and TRBJ1-1; D call uncertain. Trimming shortened V by 1 base and J by 3 bases, and 9 bases separated the two germline ends. The CDR3 sequence is 14 residues long. The germline gives CDR1 SEHNR, CDR2 FQNEAQ (reference sequence). The CDR3 DNA sequence: TGTGCCAGCAGCTTAGGTGCAGGTCACACTGAAGCTTTCTTT. Residues: CASSLGAGHTEAFF. Variable domain in full (rest from reference TRBV7-9 and TRBJ1-1): DTGVSQNPRHKITKRGQNVTFRCDPISEHNRLYWYRQTLGQGPEFLTYFQNEAQLEKSRLLSDRFSAERPKGSFSTLEIQRTEQGDSAMYLCASSLGAGHTEAFFGQGTRLTVV.